This TCR beta chain was found in a study of CD4 T cells in relation to SARS-CoV-2 and coronaviruses. This clone showed up just a few times. The antigen is unknown. Germline values: CDR1 SGHTA, CDR2 FQGNSA. This CDR3 is 15 amino acids long. The V end lost 5 bases, the J end lost 4 bases, and 17 bases lay between the germline ends. Study findings and constraints: Roughly 69% of donors had memory CD4+ clonotypes crossrecognizing SARS-CoV-2 and common cold coronavirus spike.

Assay used: immunoSEQ multiplex PCR; TCRdb lists only in-frame clones, some missing. The sample consists of about 37,000 clones, approximately 90% of them appearing once. The rearrangement joins TRBV7-2 to TRBJ1-1; no definite D call. Material for sequencing was memory CD4+ T cells from PBMCs. This receptor was taken from an adult with COVID-19. CDR3 DNA sequence: TGTGCCAGCAGCCCGCAGATTGGAAGGAGCACTGAAGCTTTCTTT. Translated, it gives CASSPQIGRSTEAFF.